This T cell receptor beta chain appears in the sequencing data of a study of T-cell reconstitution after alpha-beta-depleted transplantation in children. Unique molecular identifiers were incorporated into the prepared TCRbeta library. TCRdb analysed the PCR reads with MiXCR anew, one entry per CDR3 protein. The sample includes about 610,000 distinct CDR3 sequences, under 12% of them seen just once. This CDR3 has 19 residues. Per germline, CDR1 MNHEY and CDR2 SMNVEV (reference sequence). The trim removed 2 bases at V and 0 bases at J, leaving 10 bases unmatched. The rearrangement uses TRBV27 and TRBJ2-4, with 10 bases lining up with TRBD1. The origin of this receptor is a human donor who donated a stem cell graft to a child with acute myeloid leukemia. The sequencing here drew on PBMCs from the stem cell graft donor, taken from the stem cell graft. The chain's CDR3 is CASSLQGTGDRGAKNIQYF. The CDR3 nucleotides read TGTGCCAGCAGTTTACAAGGGACAGGGGATCGCGGAGCCAAAAACATTCAGTACTTC.